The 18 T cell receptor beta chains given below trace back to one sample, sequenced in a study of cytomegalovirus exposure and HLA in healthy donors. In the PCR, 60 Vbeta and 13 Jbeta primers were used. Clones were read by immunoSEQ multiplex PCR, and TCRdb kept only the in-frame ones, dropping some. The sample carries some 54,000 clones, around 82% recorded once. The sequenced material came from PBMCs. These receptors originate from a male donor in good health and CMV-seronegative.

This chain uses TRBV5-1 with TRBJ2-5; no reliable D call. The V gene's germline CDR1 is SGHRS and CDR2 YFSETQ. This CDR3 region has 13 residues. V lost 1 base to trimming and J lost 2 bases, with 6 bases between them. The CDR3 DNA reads TGCGCCAGCAGCTTGTGGCTGCAAGAGACCCAGTACTTC. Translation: CASSLWLQETQYF.

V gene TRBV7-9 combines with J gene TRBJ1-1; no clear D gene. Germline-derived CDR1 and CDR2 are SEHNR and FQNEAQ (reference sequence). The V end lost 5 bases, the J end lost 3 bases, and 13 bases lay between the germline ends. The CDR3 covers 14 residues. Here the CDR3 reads CASSDQRADTEAFF. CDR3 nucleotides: TGTGCCAGCAGCGACCAGAGGGCGGACACTGAAGCTTTCTTT. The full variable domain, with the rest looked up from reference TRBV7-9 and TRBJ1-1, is DTGVSQNPRHKITKRGQNVTFRCDPISEHNRLYWYRQTLGQGPEFLTYFQNEAQLEKSRLLSDRFSAERPKGSFSTLEIQRTEQGDSAMYLCASSDQRADTEAFFGQGTRLTVV.

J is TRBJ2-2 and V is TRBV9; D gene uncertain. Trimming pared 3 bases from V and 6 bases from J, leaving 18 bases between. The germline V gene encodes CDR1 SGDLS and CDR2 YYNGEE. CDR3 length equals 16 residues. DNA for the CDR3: TGTGCCAGCAGCGGGTCCGGTACAGTGTACCCCGGGGAGCTGTTTTTT. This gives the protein CASSGSGTVYPGELFF.

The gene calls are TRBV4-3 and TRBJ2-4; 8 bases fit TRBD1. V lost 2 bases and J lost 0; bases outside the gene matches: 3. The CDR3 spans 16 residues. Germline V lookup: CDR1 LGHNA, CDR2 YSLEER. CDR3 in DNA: TGCGCCAGCAGCCAATACAGGGGGGTAGCCAAAAACATTCAGTACTTC. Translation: CASSQYRGVAKNIQYF.

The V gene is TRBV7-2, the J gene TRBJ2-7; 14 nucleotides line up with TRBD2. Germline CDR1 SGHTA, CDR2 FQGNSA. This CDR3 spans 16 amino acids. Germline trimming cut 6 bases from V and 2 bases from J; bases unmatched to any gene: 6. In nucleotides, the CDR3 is TGTGCCAGCAGTTATGGGACTAGCGGGGGAACCTACGAGCAGTACTTC. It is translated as CASSYGTSGGTYEQYF.

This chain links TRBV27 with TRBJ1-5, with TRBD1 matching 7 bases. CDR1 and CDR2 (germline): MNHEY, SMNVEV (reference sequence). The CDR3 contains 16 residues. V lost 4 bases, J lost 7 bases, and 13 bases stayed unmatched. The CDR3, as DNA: TGTGCCAGCAGTTCCGACAGGGCGTCTCAGTGGCAGCCCCAGCATTTT. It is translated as CASSSDRASQWQPQHF.

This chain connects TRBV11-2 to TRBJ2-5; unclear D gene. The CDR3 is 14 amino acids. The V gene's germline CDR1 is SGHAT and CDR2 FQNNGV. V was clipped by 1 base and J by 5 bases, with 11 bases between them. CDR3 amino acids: CASSLVGGWETQYF. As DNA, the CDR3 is TGTGCCAGCAGCTTAGTAGGCGGCTGGGAGACCCAGTACTTC. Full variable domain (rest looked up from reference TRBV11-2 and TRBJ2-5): EAGVAQSPRYKIIEKRQSVAFWCNPISGHATLYWYQQILGQGPKLLIQFQNNGVVDDSQLPKDRFSAERLKGVDSTLKIQPAKLEDSAVYLCASSLVGGWETQYFGPGTRLLVL.

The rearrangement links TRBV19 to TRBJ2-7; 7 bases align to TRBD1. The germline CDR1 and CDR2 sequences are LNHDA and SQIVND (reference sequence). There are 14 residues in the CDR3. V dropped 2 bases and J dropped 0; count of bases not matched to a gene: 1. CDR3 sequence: CASSIRQGSYEQYF. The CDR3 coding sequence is TGTGCCAGTAGTATAAGACAGGGCTCCTACGAGCAGTACTTC.

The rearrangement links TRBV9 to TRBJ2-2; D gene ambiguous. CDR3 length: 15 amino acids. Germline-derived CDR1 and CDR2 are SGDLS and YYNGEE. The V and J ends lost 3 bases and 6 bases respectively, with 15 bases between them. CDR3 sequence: CASSAALTPAGELFF. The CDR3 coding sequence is TGTGCCAGCAGCGCCGCTTTGACTCCGGCCGGGGAGCTGTTTTTT. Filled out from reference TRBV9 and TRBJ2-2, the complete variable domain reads DSGVTQTPKHLITATGQRVTLRCSPRSGDLSVYWYQQSLDQGLQFLIQYYNGEERAKGNILERFSAQQFPDLHSELNLSSLELGDSALYFCASSAALTPAGELFFGEGSRLTVL.

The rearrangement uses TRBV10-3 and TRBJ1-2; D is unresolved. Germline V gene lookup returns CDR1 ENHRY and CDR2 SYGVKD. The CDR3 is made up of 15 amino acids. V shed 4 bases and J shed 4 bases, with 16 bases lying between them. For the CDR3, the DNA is TGTGCCATCAGTGCCGGGGAGGAGGGCGGCTATGGCTACACCTTC. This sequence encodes CAISAGEEGGYGYTF.

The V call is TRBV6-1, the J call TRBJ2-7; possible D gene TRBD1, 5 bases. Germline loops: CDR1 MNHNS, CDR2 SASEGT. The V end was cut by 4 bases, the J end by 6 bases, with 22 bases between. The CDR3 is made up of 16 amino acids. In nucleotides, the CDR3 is TGTGCCAGCAGTGTCTCGACAGACCCTCGCCTGGGCGAGCAGTACTTC. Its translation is CASSVSTDPRLGEQYF.

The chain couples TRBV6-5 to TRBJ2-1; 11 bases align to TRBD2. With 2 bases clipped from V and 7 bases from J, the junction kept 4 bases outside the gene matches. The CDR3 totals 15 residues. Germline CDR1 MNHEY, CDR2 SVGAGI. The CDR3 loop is CASSYAASGGNEQFF. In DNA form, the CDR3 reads TGTGCCAGCAGTTACGCCGCTAGCGGGGGGAATGAGCAGTTCTTC.

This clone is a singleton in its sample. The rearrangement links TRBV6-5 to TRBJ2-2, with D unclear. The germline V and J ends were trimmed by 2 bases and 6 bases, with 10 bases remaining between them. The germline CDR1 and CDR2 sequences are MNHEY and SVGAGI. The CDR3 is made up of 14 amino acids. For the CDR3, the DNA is TGTGCCAGCAGTTACGCCCTTGGCCCCGGGGAGCTGTTTTTT. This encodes CASSYALGPGELFF.

CDR3 nucleotides: TGTGCCAGCAGCTCGGCCGGACTGGGTCCCTCCACCGCTGAAGCTTTCTTT. As protein: CASSSAGLGPSTAEAFF. The chain joins TRBV11-2 to TRBJ1-1; D uncertain. The CDR3 is 17 amino acids. Per germline, CDR1 SGHAT and CDR2 FQNNGV. Deletions cut 4 bases from V and 6 bases from J, with 24 bases between.

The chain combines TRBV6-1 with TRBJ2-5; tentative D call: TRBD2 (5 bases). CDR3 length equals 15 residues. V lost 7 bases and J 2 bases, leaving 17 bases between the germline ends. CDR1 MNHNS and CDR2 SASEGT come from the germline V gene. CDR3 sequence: CASTFAVALQETQYF. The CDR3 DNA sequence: TGTGCCAGCACCTTCGCGGTAGCGCTTCAAGAGACCCAGTACTTC.

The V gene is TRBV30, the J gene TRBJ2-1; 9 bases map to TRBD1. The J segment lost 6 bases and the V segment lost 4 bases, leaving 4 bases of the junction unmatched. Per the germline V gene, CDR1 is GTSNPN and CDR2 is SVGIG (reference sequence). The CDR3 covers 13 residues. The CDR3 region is CAWNPGQGNEQFF. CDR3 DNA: TGTGCCTGGAACCCGGGACAGGGCAATGAGCAGTTCTTC.

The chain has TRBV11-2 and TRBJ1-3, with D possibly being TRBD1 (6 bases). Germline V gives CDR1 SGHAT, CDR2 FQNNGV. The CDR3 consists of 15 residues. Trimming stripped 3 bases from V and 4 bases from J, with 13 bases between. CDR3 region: CASSFTGRPGNTIYF. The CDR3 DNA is TGTGCCAGCAGCTTTACAGGGCGTCCGGGAAACACCATATATTTT.

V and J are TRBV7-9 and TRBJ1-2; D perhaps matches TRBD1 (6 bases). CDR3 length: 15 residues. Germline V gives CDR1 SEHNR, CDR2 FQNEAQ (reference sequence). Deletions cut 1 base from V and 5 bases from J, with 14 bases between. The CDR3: CASSLGAGAFYGYTF. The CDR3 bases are TGTGCCAGCAGCTTAGGGGCAGGGGCTTTTTATGGCTACACCTTC.